Following are 7 T cell receptor beta chains from one sample sequenced in a study of identical twins. One entry per CDR3 protein results from TCRdb running MiXCR on the 5' RACE reads. Among 200,000 to 250,000 distinct CDR3 sequences listed, 6.5% were seen once. The sample was also linked to a second study, of T cells expressing NK-cell markers.

The sequenced sample was CD8+ T cells sorted from blood. These receptors were taken from a woman in her late teens or twenties in good health.

The V and J genes are TRBV27 and TRBJ2-7, with D perhaps matching TRBD1 (6 bases). Germline V lookup: CDR1 MNHEY, CDR2 SMNVEV (reference sequence). The CDR3 extends over 17 amino acids. The V gene lost 2 bases and the J gene lost 4 bases, with 21 bases spanning the gap. CDR3 in amino acids: CASSLNSEGRQGYEQYF. CDR3 DNA sequence: TGTGCCAGCAGTTTAAATTCAGAAGGTCGTCAGGGGTACGAGCAGTACTTC.

This clonotype has a count of ten or more. One junction end disagrees with the germline gene, perhaps due to a read error. The chain employs TRBV20-1 and TRBJ2-7, with 10 positions matching TRBD2. Germline CDR1 reads DFQATT; CDR2 reads SNEGSKA (reference sequence). CDR3 length: 12 residues. The CDR3 region has the DNA TGCAGTGCTCCCGACGCCGGGCTAGCGGGGGAATTC. This translates into CSAPDAGLAGEF.

This clonotype has just a few counts. The chain is built from TRBV9 and TRBJ2-3; D is uncertain. Trimming removed 0 bases from V and 4 bases from J, with 6 bases in between. The CDR3 length is 13 residues. CDR1 is SGDLS and CDR2 is YYNGEE in the germline V gene. The CDR3 loop reads CASSVAAPDTQYF. Here the CDR3 DNA reads TGTGCCAGCAGCGTAGCAGCTCCAGATACGCAGTATTTT.

This clonotype showed up just a few times. V is TRBV12-3 or TRBV12-4 and J is TRBJ2-7; perhaps TRBD1 as D (7 bases). This CDR3 comprises 14 residues. V shed 3 bases and J shed 7 bases, with 16 bases lying between them. The CDR3 DNA reads TGTGCCAGCAGTTTGGCCAGGGGGGTACGAGAGCAGTACTTC. Protein: CASSLARGVREQYF.

This clonotype was seen only a few times. The rearrangement links TRBV4-1 to TRBJ1-5; 7 bases match TRBD1. Trimming at V came to 0 bases and at J to 0 bases, leaving 5 bases not matched to a gene. The CDR3 is 17 residues long. Germline V CDR1 and CDR2: MGHRA, YSYEKL. The CDR3 loop is CASSQDGTVFSNQPQHF. As DNA, the CDR3 is TGCGCCAGCAGCCAAGATGGGACAGTTTTTAGCAATCAGCCCCAGCATTTT.

This clonotype was counted a few times. The chain is built from TRBV7-8 and TRBJ2-2, with 15 nucleotides matching TRBD2. Germline V gene lookup returns CDR1 SGHVS and CDR2 FQNEAQ. V lost 2 bases, J lost 0 bases, and 7 bases stayed unmatched. CDR3 size: 20 residues. The CDR3 coding sequence is TGTGCCAGCAGCTTACCGACCGGGACTAGCGGGAGGTCGAACACCGGGGAGCTGTTTTTT. Amino acids: CASSLPTGTSGRSNTGELFF.

The chain recombines TRBV7-9 with TRBJ1-2; D gene ambiguous. The CDR3 has 15 residues. The V and J ends lost 0 bases and 5 bases respectively, with 13 bases between them. The germline V gene has CDR1 SEHNR and CDR2 FQNEAQ (reference sequence). The CDR3 protein is CASSLADGPLYGYTF. The CDR3 bases are TGTGCCAGCAGCTTAGCGGACGGACCCTTATATGGCTACACCTTC.